The 4 T cell receptor beta chains in this list originate from one sample, sequenced in a study of blood T cell repertoires in COVID-19. Method: immunoSEQ multiplex PCR; TCRdb's copy keeps in-frame clones and lacks some. The sample lists some 100,000 clones; about 85% were seen once. The sequencing input was peripheral blood. Every receptor here comes from a woman between 65 and 79 years old with active or convalescent COVID-19.

Notes on this clone: The identical CDR3 is also encoded by other nucleotide sequences in the sample. This sequence joins TRBV7-2 and TRBJ1-1; D remains unclear. The germline gives CDR1 SGHTA, CDR2 FQGNSA. The CDR3 has 13 amino acids. V lost 2 bases, J lost 1 base, and 5 bases lay in between. CDR3 amino acids: CASSLQENTEAFF. In DNA, the CDR3 is TGTGCCAGCAGCTTACAGGAGAACACTGAAGCTTTCTTT.

This clone was found once. The V call is TRBV11-2, the J call TRBJ2-7; 7 bases are shared with TRBD2. Losses at the gene ends were 5 bases for V and 0 bases for J; bases not matched to a gene: 4. The germline CDR1 and CDR2 sequences are SGHAT and FQNNGV. The CDR3 sequence is 14 residues long. The CDR3 loop reads CASSPREGSYEQYF. DNA of the CDR3: TGTGCCAGCAGCCCCAGGGAGGGCTCCTACGAGCAGTACTTC.

The CDR3 is CASGRQESGNTIYF. The DNA for the CDR3 is TGTGCCAGCGGACGACAGGAATCTGGAAACACCATATATTTT. The chain carries TRBV9 and TRBJ1-3; possible D gene TRBD1, 6 bases. CDR1 and CDR2 from the germline V gene are SGDLS and YYNGEE. Deletions cut 7 bases from V and 1 base from J, with 12 bases between. The CDR3 is 14 residues long. Together with reference TRBV9 and TRBJ1-3, the CDR3 gives the full variable domain: DSGVTQTPKHLITATGQRVTLRCSPRSGDLSVYWYQQSLDQGLQFLIQYYNGEERAKGNILERFSAQQFPDLHSELNLSSLELGDSALYFCASGRQESGNTIYFGEGSWLTVV.

The chain is built from TRBV9 and TRBJ2-1; D is uncertain. CDR1 is SGDLS and CDR2 is YYNGEE in the germline V gene. Between the trimmed V and J ends, which lost 2 bases and 0 bases, there was a span of 6 bases. The CDR3 covers 14 residues. The CDR3 protein is CASSVTASYNEQFF. The CDR3 DNA is TGTGCCAGCAGCGTGACTGCCTCCTACAATGAGCAGTTCTTC.